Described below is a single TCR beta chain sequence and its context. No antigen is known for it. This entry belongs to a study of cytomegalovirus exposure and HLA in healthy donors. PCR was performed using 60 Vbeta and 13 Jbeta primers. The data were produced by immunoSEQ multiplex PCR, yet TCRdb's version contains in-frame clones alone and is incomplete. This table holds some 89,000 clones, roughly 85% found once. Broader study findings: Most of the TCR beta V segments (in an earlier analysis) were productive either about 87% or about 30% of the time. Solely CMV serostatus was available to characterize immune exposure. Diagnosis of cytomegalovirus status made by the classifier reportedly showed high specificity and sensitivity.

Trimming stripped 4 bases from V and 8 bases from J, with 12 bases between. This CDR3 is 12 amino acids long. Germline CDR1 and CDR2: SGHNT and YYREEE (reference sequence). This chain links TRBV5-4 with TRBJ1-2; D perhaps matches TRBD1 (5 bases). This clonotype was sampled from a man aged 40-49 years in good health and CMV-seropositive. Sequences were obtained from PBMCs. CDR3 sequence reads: CASSLGEGGYTF. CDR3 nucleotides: TGTGCCAGCAGCCTAGGGGAGGGAGGCTACACCTTC.